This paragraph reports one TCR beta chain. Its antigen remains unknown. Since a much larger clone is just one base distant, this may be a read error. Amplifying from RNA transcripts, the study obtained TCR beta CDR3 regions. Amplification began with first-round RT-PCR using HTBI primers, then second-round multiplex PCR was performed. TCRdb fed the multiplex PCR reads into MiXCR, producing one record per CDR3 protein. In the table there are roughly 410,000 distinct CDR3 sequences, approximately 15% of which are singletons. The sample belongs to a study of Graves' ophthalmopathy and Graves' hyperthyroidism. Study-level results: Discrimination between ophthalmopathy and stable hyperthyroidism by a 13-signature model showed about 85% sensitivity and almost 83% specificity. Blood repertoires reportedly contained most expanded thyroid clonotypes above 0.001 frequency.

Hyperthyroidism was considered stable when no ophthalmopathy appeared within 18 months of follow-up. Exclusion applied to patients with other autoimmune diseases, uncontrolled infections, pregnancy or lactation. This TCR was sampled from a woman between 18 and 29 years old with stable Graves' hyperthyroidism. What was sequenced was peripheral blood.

The CDR3 DNA is TGTGCCAGCAGTTTAACCTCAAGGGGCGGCAAAAACATTAAGTACTTC. Its translation is CASSLTSRGGKNIKYF. The V and J genes are TRBV27 and TRBJ2-4; D possibly corresponds to TRBD1 (5 bases). Germline CDR1 and CDR2: MNHEY and SMNVEV (reference sequence). The CDR3 sequence is 16 residues long.